This T cell receptor beta chain was obtained from a study of shared clonotypes between healthy human individuals. General study results and limits: Richness estimates generally favored naive over memory subsets.

Remarks on this clone: The antigen is unknown.

The V gene lost 4 bases and the J gene lost 4 bases, with 19 bases spanning the gap. The CDR3 loop spans 16 amino acids. The germline CDR1 and CDR2 sequences are SGDLS and YYNGEE. The genomic DNA of each subset was split evenly across several immunoSEQ plates. Data came from immunoSEQ multiplex PCR; TCRdb stores just in-frame clones and leaves some out. Seen here are a few million clones, more than 90% observed once, and the top ten hold 0.11% to 0.15%. The sample was naive CD4+ T cells sorted from blood. Subset specified: CD45RA+ positively selected. V gene TRBV9 combines with J gene TRBJ2-3; tentative D call: TRBD1 (6 bases). The sequence was obtained from a man younger than 35 in good health. Here the CDR3 reads CASSPRGSRGPDTQYF. The CDR3 bases are TGTGCCAGCAGCCCCAGGGGAAGCAGGGGACCAGATACGCAGTATTTT. The variable domain in full, with the rest retrieved from reference TRBV9 and TRBJ2-3, is DSGVTQTPKHLITATGQRVTLRCSPRSGDLSVYWYQQSLDQGLQFLIQYYNGEERAKGNILERFSAQQFPDLHSELNLSSLELGDSALYFCASSPRGSRGPDTQYFGPGTRLTVL.